Listed here are 21 T cell receptor beta chains from one sample, sequenced in a study of regulatory T cells in long-lasting Graves disease. CDR3 regions were amplified by Arm-PCR using iRepertoire HTBI primers to build TCR beta libraries. TCRdb re-called the multiplex PCR reads with MiXCR, one entry per CDR3 protein. The table includes 300,000 to 500,000 distinct CDR3 sequences, roughly 20% detected once. The sample's time point: persistent/refractory GD, antithyroid drugs over 5 years with positive TRAb. PBMC RNA served as the TCR library source. The input for sequencing was peripheral blood mononuclear cells (PBMCs), taken when the disease was refractory, from a patient treated with antithyroid drugs. The receptors originated from a female donor with Graves disease.

The chain recombines TRBV9 with TRBJ1-1; TRBD1 agrees at 7 bases. V lost 5 bases and J lost 1; bases outside the gene matches: 8. Looked up from germline, CDR1 is SGDLS and CDR2 is YYNGEE. This CDR3 region has 15 residues. CDR3 in DNA: TGTGCCAGCAGTCAATTTTGGACAGGGAACACTGAAGCTTTCTTT. It encodes CASSQFWTGNTEAFF.

This clonotype was counted many times. The chain is built from TRBV28 and TRBJ1-2; D not certain. V lost 1 base to trimming and J lost 4 bases, with 13 bases between them. Per the germline V gene, CDR1 is MDHEN and CDR2 is SYDVKM. CDR3 length equals 15 residues. The CDR3 protein is CASSLLAGLAYGYTF. The DNA for the CDR3 is TGTGCCAGCAGTTTATTGGCGGGCTTGGCCTATGGCTACACCTTC.

In this sample, this clonotype turned up many times. The rearrangement joins TRBV28 to TRBJ1-6, with D uncertain. The germline gives CDR1 MDHEN, CDR2 SYDVKM. The germline V and J ends were trimmed by 6 bases and 7 bases, with 7 bases remaining between them. This CDR3 is 12 amino acids long. CDR3: CASSSTNSPLHF. The CDR3 DNA is TGTGCCAGCAGCTCGACGAATTCACCCCTCCACTTT.

This clonotype came up many times. The J gene is TRBJ2-5, the V gene TRBV27; a weak D match, TRBD2 (6 bases). The CDR3 covers 13 residues. Trimming shortened V by 6 bases and J by 6 bases, and 14 bases separated the two germline ends. The V gene's germline CDR1 is MNHEY and CDR2 SMNVEV (reference sequence). CDR3 protein: CASRTIGSKTQYF. The CDR3 nucleotides read TGTGCCAGCAGGACCATCGGGAGCAAGACCCAGTACTTC.

The rearrangement links TRBV11-2 to TRBJ2-1, with 9 nucleotides matching TRBD1. Trimming removed 9 bases from V and 7 bases from J; junction bases left unmatched: 10. CDR3 length: 14 residues. Germline V lookup: CDR1 SGHAT, CDR2 FQNNGV. The CDR3 protein is CASTPWDRENEQFF. The CDR3 coding sequence is TGTGCCAGTACACCCTGGGACAGGGAAAATGAGCAGTTCTTC.

The chain employs TRBV7-6 and TRBJ2-5, with unresolved D. Germline-derived CDR1 and CDR2 are SGHVS and FNYEAQ. This CDR3 comprises 13 residues. Trimming removed 0 bases at V and 5 bases at J, with 7 bases between. In DNA, the CDR3 is TGTGCCAGCAGCTTAGCAATGTCGGAGACCCAGTACTTC. Protein: CASSLAMSETQYF. The full variable domain, in which reference TRBV7-6 and TRBJ2-5 provide the parts outside the CDR3, is GAGVSQSPRYKVTKRGQDVALRCDPISGHVSLYWYRQALGQGPEFLTYFNYEAQQDKSGLPNDRFSAERPEGSISTLTIQRTEQRDSAMYRCASSLAMSETQYFGPGTRLLVL.

This clonotype was found a few times. The V and J genes are TRBV11-1 and TRBJ2-1; D might be TRBD2 (6 bases). V dropped 5 bases and J dropped 10 bases, with 15 bases sitting between them. The germline gives CDR1 SGHAT, CDR2 FQDESV (reference sequence). This CDR3 has 13 residues. CDR3 region: CASSPDYIEEQFF. The CDR3 DNA reads TGTGCCAGCAGCCCGGACTATATTGAGGAGCAGTTCTTC.

In the case of this clonotype: In this CDR3 the conserved last residue, phenylalanine or tryptophan, is missing, so a read error is likely. This chain joins TRBV29-1 and TRBJ2-1, with a possible D match to TRBD2 (6 bases). Trimming pared 8 bases from V and 7 bases from J, leaving 18 bases between. This CDR3 region has 13 residues. Germline loops: CDR1 SQVTM, CDR2 ANQGSEA. The CDR3 reads CSRQGGGRNEQFS. The CDR3 DNA reads as TGCAGCCGACAAGGTGGAGGGAGGAATGAGCAGTTCTCC.

V usage is TRBV19 and J usage is TRBJ1-1; D unresolved. Germline CDR1 is LNHDA and CDR2 is SQIVND (reference sequence). The CDR3 extends over 13 amino acids. Trimming shortened V by 3 bases and J by 3 bases, and 8 bases separated the two germline ends. The CDR3: CASSIGSYTEAFF. The CDR3 region has the DNA TGTGCCAGTAGTATCGGCAGTTACACTGAAGCTTTCTTT.

A note on this clonotype: The conserved phenylalanine or tryptophan is not found at the CDR3 terminus, so this likely reflects a read error. The CDR3, as DNA: TGTGCCAGCAGTCTCAACACCGGGGAGCTGTTTTCT. Amino acids: CASSLNTGELFS. The rearrangement joins TRBV7-2 to TRBJ2-2; D gene uncertain. Per germline, CDR1 SGHTA and CDR2 FQGNSA. This CDR3 is built from 12 residues. V lost 6 bases and J 2 bases, leaving 4 bases between the germline ends.

This clonotype was detected only a few times. J is TRBJ2-7 and V is TRBV30; D is unclear. The CDR3 has 15 residues. CDR1 and CDR2 (germline): GTSNPN, SVGIG (reference sequence). V was pared by 2 bases and J by 6 bases, with 20 bases between. CDR3 nucleotide sequence: TGTGCCTGGAGTACACAACGGACCCGGGCGACCGAGCAGTACTTC. Translated, it gives CAWSTQRTRATEQYF. The full variable domain, completed using reference TRBV30 and TRBJ2-7, is SQTIHQWPATLVQPVGSPLSLECTVEGTSNPNLYWYRQAAGRGLQLLFYSVGIGQISSEVPQNLSASRPQDRQFILSSKKLLLSDSGFYLCAWSTQRTRATEQYFGPGTRLTVT.

This clonotype was picked up one time. V gene TRBV7-9 combines with J gene TRBJ2-5, with TRBD2 identical over 11 bases. This CDR3 has 17 amino acids. Germline-derived CDR1 and CDR2 are SEHNR and FQNEAQ (reference sequence). With V trimmed by 5 bases and J by 0 bases, 8 bases remained unmatched. The CDR3 DNA is TGTGCCAGCAGCCCACCTCCGGGACTAGCGGACCAAGAGACCCAGTACTTC. Its translation: CASSPPPGLADQETQYF.

This chain joins TRBV30 and TRBJ2-6, with D possibly called TRBD1 or TRBD2 (5 bases each). The CDR3 extends over 17 amino acids. Trimming shortened V by 3 bases and J by 2 bases, and 17 bases separated the two germline ends. Germline V gene lookup returns CDR1 GTSNPN and CDR2 SVGIG (reference sequence). CDR3 sequence (DNA): TGTGCCTGGAGAGAGTGGGGGAAAATGGCTGGGGCCAACGTCCTGACTTTC. It translates to CAWREWGKMAGANVLTF.

This clonotype was seen ten or more times. The chain couples TRBV29-1 to TRBJ2-5; D is unresolved. This CDR3 region has 11 residues. CDR1 is SQVTM, CDR2 ANQGSEA, per germline. V gave up 3 bases and J gave up 3 bases, with 5 bases separating them. CDR3 sequence: CSVDPKETQYF. Here the CDR3 DNA reads TGCAGCGTTGATCCGAAAGAGACCCAGTACTTC.

CDR3 in DNA: TGTGCCAGCAGCTTAAACGGCGGGGCAACCTCCTACAATGAGCAGTTCTTC. It translates to CASSLNGGATSYNEQFF. The chain carries TRBV7-2 and TRBJ2-1; tentative D call: TRBD2 (6 bases). The germline gives CDR1 SGHTA, CDR2 FQGNSA. The length of the CDR3 is 17 residues. Between the trimmed V and J ends, which lost 2 bases and 0 bases, there was a span of 14 bases. The full variable domain, in which reference TRBV7-2 and TRBJ2-1 provide the parts outside the CDR3, is GAGVSQSPSNKVTEKGKDVELRCDPISGHTALYWYRQSLGQGLEFLIYFQGNSAPDKSGLPSDRFSAERTGGSVSTLTIQRTQQEDSAVYLCASSLNGGATSYNEQFFGPGTRLTVL.

The chain links TRBV13 to TRBJ2-3; 8 bases line up with TRBD2. The CDR3 has 16 residues. Germline CDR1 reads PRHDT; CDR2 reads FYEKMQ (reference sequence). V shed 3 bases and J 3 bases; nucleotides not matched to a gene: 8. The CDR3 protein is CASSFPRASGTDTQYF. The CDR3 region has the DNA TGTGCCAGCAGCTTCCCTAGGGCTAGCGGGACAGATACGCAGTATTTT.

The rearrangement uses TRBV6-6 and TRBJ2-5; no clear D. Germline values: CDR1 MNHNY, CDR2 SVGAGI (reference sequence). There are 14 residues in the CDR3. Deletions cut 0 bases from V and 2 bases from J, with 7 bases between. Written as DNA, the CDR3 is TGTGCCAGCAGTTACTCGGTGATTCAAGAGACCCAGTACTTC. Protein sequence: CASSYSVIQETQYF.

The CDR3 DNA reads as TGTGCCTGGAACGGACAGGGGGCTGTCGGGGAGCTGTTTTTT. Amino acid sequence: CAWNGQGAVGELFF. V is TRBV30 and J is TRBJ2-2; 11 bases are shared with TRBD1. The CDR3 is 14 amino acids. Germline loops: CDR1 GTSNPN, CDR2 SVGIG (reference sequence). V lost 4 bases to trimming and J lost 7 bases; unmatched junction nucleotides: 5.

At least ten counts were recorded for this clonotype. This sequence joins TRBV27 and TRBJ1-5, with D unresolved. This CDR3 region has 14 residues. The germline V gene has CDR1 MNHEY and CDR2 SMNVEV (reference sequence). Trimming left V 5 bases short and J 4 bases short, with 12 bases between. This CDR3 is CASSPLGTNQPQHF. CDR3 nucleotides: TGTGCCAGCAGTCCCCTAGGAACTAATCAGCCCCAGCATTTT.

The sample holds many counts of this clonotype. The chain employs TRBV6-5 and TRBJ1-1; 10 bases fit TRBD1. This CDR3 comprises 15 residues. V gave up 4 bases and J gave up 3 bases; unmatched junction bases: 5. Looked up from germline, CDR1 is MNHEY and CDR2 is SVGAGI. CDR3 residues: CASSSGQGRDTEAFF. The CDR3 nucleotides read TGTGCCAGCAGTTCGGGACAGGGGAGGGACACTGAAGCTTTCTTT.

The J gene is TRBJ2-7, the V gene TRBV7-9, with a tentative D call TRBD1 (5 bases). The germline V and J ends were trimmed by 7 bases and 3 bases, with 19 bases remaining between them. CDR3 length: 15 residues. Germline loops: CDR1 SEHNR, CDR2 FQNEAQ (reference sequence). Here the CDR3 DNA reads TGTGCCAGCACCGCCAGTCAGGACAACCACTACGAGCAGTACTTC. Translated: CASTASQDNHYEQYF.